The text below deals with one T cell receptor (beta chain). What it binds is not known. The source of the sample is a study of cytomegalovirus exposure and HLA in healthy donors. Looking at the study overall: The same platform as the roughly 630 first-cohort repertoires was used for the 90 to 150 validation repertoires, a later analysis reported.

Findings of the study overall: Published work reported that the classifier diagnosed cytomegalovirus status with high specificity and sensitivity. A few of the chains that were CMV-associated were confirmed in vitro to be specific for CMV antigens. 164 TCR beta chains were listed as cytomegalovirus-associated.

TCRdb keeps only in-frame clones here, not all; method: immunoSEQ multiplex PCR. In the table there are roughly 200,000 clones, roughly 80% of which are singletons. Germline-derived CDR1 and CDR2 are SGDLS and YYNGEE. J was trimmed by 5 bases and V by 3 bases; bases with no gene match: 7. The CDR3 has 16 residues. Sequencing was performed on PBMCs. The source is a woman in her late teens or twenties in good health and CMV-seropositive. The chain has TRBV9 and TRBJ2-3; 12 positions match TRBD2. CDR3 sequence: CASSGLAGGKRDTQYF. CDR3 nucleotide sequence: TGTGCCAGCAGCGGTCTAGCGGGGGGGAAGAGAGATACGCAGTATTTT.